This T cell receptor beta chain was documented in a study of CD8+ T cells in alopecia areata (dated by TCRdb to the late 2010s). Regarding the study in general: The treated patients, all with moderate-to-severe alopecia areata, were enrolled in an open-label pilot trial of oral tofacitinib given at 5 to 10 mg twice daily. Scalp clonality was compared among normal scalp (n=4), patchy alopecia areata scalp (n=8), and alopecia totalis/universalis scalp (n=8). Tofacitinib-treated patients had biopsies at baseline and at 4 and 24 weeks of treatment, with a later scalp biopsy in several patients. The study used high-throughput TCRbeta sequencing to examine T cell clonal expansion in alopecia areata, in both the C3H/HeJ mouse model and human patients. Patients stayed on tofacitinib for 6 to 18 months and then had 6 months of follow-up off drug so that delayed response and recurrence could be assessed. On the human side, TCRbeta sequencing was run on scalp tissue and on sorted CD4+ and CD8+ peripheral blood T cells from healthy controls and from alopecia areata patients with either patchy or totalis/universalis disease. TCRbeta CDR3 regions were amplified by immunoSEQ multiplex PCR with 35 Vbeta forward and 13 Jbeta reverse primers. RNA came from the PAXgene miRNA kit for fixed scalp, the miRNeasy kit for PBMCs, and the RNeasy kit for mouse skin. For the treated patients, the SALT score, which quantifies what percentage of scalp surface area is affected, served as the measure of disease severity.

What the research found in general, with its limitations: Because the treated cohort was small and had only one nonresponder, larger studies are needed to examine links between baseline CD8+ expansion and response. Lesional scalp, especially in alopecia totalis/universalis, showed higher clonality and more expanded CD8+ clones than normal scalp, suggesting antigenic drive. Resident alphabeta T cells in normal human skin are also sequenced, complicating scalp TCR repertoire analysis, unlike mouse skin dominated by gammadelta T cells. Compared with mice, TCR sequences shared between patients were less clear, possibly partly because of HLA diversity across the patient population. Tofacitinib significantly decreased scalp clonality and the number of expanded CD8+ clones among the top 100 scalp clones. During tofacitinib treatment, many expanded lesional clones remained in scalp and blood, and this persistence may partly explain relapse after treatment is stopped.

Interpreted using the paper, the treatment or condition label stands for: oral pan-JAK inhibitor, 5-10 mg twice daily. From alopecia areata patients, peripheral blood was collected along with lesional scalp punch biopsies. PBMCs were isolated by density centrifugation and stained for CD3, CD4 and CD8, and CD4+ and CD8+ T cells were sorted on a FACSAria. Via the germline V gene, CDR1 is KGHSY and CDR2 FQNENV. V was cut back by 4 bases and J by 5 bases, leaving a gap of 9 bases between them. The CDR3 runs 12 residues from the cysteine to the phenylalanine. Only the CDR3 region is kept as DNA, spanning 36 bases read in frame from base 1. As to this clone: This receptor's antigen is unknown. No base quality information exists; no much larger clone differs at one position.

The method was the immunoSEQ multiplex PCR assay. RNA was extracted from all samples and reverse transcribed into cDNA, which served as template for TCR sequencing. SuperScript III was used to make first-strand cDNA, primed with a 2:1 mix of oligo-dT and random hexamers. A synthetic immune receptor repertoire was used to assess amplification bias, and residual bias was removed computationally. The original methods were these. Raw reads were preprocessed to remove errors, and CDR3 was defined according to IMGT conventions as the region from the conserved cysteine to phenylalanine. Clonality was computed by normalizing Shannon entropy by log2 of the number of productive unique TCRs and subtracting the result from 1. Scalp TCRbeta sequences were cross-referenced with sorted blood CD4 and CD8 repertoires so that the CD4 or CD8 identity of scalp clones could be inferred. The source is immuneACCESS, and TCRdb retained only in-frame sequences with V and J called. Part of the clones is not carried over; for the studies checked, unresolved V genes explain less than half of this, and the remainder is unexplained. V, J and clone size are taken as reported in that table, and D and trimming were inferred from the DNA itself. Within this sample are 93,000 or so clones, with just over 85% of them counted one time only. In total, the top ten clones hold 11% of the sample.

Sequencing used CD8+ T cells sorted from blood, obtained at approximately week 30, from a patient treated with tofacitinib. The chain is encoded by TRBV16 joined to TRBJ2-7; no D segment can be confidently identified. This TCR derives from a human donor with alopecia areata. The CDR3: CASSRVVHEQYF. Read as DNA, the sequence is TGTGCCAGCAGCCGTGTAGTCCACGAGCAGTACTTC. The variable domain in full, with residues beyond the CDR3 obtained from the reference TRBV16 and TRBJ2-7 genes, is GEEVAQTPKHLVRGEGQKAKLYCAPIKGHSYVFWYQQVLKNEFKFLISFQNENVFDETGMPKERFSAKCLPNSPCSLEIQATKLEDSAVYFCASSRVVHEQYFGPGTRLTVT.